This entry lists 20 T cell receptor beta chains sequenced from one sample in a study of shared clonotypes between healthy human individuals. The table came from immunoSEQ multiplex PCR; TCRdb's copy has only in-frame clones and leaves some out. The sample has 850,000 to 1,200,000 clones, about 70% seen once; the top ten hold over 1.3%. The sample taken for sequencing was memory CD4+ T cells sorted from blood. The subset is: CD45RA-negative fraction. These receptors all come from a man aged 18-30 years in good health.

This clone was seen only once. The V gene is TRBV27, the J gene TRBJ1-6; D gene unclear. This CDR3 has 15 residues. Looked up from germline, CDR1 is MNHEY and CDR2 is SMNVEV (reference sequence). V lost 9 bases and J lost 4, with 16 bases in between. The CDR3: CASTRELGYNSPLHF. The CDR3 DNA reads TGTGCCAGTACGAGGGAGTTAGGATATAATTCACCCCTCCACTTT.

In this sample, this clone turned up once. CDR3 loop: CASSVERTDTQYF. The CDR3 nucleotides read TGTGCCAGCAGTGTGGAGAGGACAGATACGCAGTATTTT. The chain combines TRBV2 with TRBJ2-3; D not certain. This CDR3 has 13 residues. V lost 4 bases and J lost 3, with 8 bases in between. Germline V gene lookup returns CDR1 SNHLY and CDR2 FYNNEI.

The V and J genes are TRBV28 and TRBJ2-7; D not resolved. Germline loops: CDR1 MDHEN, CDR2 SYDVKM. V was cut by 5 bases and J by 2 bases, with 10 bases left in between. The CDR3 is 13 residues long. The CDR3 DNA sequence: TGTGCCAGCAGTCCTGGACCCGCCTACGAGCAGTACTTC. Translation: CASSPGPAYEQYF.

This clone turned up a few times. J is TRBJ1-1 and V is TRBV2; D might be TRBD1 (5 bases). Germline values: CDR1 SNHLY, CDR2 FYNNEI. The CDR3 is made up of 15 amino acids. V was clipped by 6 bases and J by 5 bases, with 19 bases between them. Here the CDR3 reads CASRGTTRLGTEAFF. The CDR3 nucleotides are TGTGCCAGCAGGGGGACTACACGCCTGGGGACTGAAGCTTTCTTT.

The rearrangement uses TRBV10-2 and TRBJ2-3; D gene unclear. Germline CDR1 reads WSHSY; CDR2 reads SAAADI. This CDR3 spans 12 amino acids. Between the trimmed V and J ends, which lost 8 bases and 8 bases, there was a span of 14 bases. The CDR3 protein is CASRVSAGTQYF. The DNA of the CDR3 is TGCGCCAGCCGCGTTTCTGCTGGTACGCAGTATTTT.

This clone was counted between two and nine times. The CDR3 DNA sequence: TGCAGCGTTGTGGGGTCAGGGTTTGATGGCTACACCTTC. Protein: CSVVGSGFDGYTF. The rearrangement links TRBV29-1 to TRBJ1-2; D may be TRBD1 (5 bases). The germline gives CDR1 SQVTM, CDR2 ANQGSEA. V shed 4 bases and J shed 6 bases, with 15 bases lying between them. This CDR3 has 13 amino acids.

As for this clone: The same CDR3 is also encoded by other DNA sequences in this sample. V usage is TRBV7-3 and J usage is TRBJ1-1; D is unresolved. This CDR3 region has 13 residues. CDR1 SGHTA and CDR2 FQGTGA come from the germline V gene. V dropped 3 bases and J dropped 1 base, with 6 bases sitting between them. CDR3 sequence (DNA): TGTGCCAGCAGCTTGCAGAGGAACACTGAAGCTTTCTTT. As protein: CASSLQRNTEAFF.

The CDR3 region is CASSSRPKDPRDAGELFF. The CDR3 bases are TGCGCCAGCAGCTCAAGACCAAAAGACCCTAGGGACGCCGGGGAGCTGTTTTTT. The chain recombines TRBV5-1 with TRBJ2-2; D may be TRBD1 or TRBD2 (5 bases each). The germline V gene has CDR1 SGHRS and CDR2 YFSETQ. Trimming pared 3 bases from V and 6 bases from J, leaving 24 bases between. The CDR3 consists of 18 residues. The full variable domain, in which reference TRBV5-1 and TRBJ2-2 provide the parts outside the CDR3, is KAGVTQTPRYLIKTRGQQVTLSCSPISGHRSVSWYQQTPGQGLQFLFEYFSETQRNKGNFPGRFSGRQFSNSRSEMNVSTLELGDSALYLCASSSRPKDPRDAGELFFGEGSRLTVL.

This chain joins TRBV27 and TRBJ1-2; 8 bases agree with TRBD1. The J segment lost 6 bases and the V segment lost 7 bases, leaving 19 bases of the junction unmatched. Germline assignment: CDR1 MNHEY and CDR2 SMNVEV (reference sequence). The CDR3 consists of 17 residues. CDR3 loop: CASTLNRDRLSGDGYTF. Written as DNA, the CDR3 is TGTGCCAGCACCTTGAACCGGGACAGGTTGTCTGGGGATGGCTACACCTTC.

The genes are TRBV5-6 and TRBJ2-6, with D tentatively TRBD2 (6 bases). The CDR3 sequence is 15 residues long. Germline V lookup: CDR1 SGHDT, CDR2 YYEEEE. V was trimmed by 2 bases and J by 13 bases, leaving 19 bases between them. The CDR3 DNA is TGTGCCAGCAGCTTCCCGCCGGGAGCCTTCCCTGTCCTGACTTTC. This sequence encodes CASSFPPGAFPVLTF. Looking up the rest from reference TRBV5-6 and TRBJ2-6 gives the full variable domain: DAGVTQSPTHLIKTRGQQVTLRCSPKSGHDTVSWYQQALGQGPQFIFQYYEEEERQRGNFPDRFSGHQFPNYSSELNVNALLLGDSALYLCASSFPPGAFPVLTFGAGSRLTVL.

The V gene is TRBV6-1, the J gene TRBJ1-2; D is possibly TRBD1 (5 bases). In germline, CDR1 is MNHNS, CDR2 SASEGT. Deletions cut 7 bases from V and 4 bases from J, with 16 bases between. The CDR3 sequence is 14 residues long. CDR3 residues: CASTSGTQGYGYTF. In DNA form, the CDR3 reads TGTGCCAGCACGTCCGGGACTCAAGGCTATGGCTACACCTTC.

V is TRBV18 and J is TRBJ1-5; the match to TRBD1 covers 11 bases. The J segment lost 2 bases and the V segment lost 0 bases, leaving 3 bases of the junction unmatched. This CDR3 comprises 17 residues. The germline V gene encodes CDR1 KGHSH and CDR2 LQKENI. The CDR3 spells CASSPPGGQGGNQPQHF. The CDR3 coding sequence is TGTGCCAGCTCACCACCAGGGGGACAGGGGGGCAATCAGCCCCAGCATTTT.

CDR3 amino acids: CASSPGLPVSHEQYF. CDR3 nucleotide sequence: TGTGCCAGCAGCCCGGGACTACCTGTGTCCCACGAGCAGTACTTC. This chain joins TRBV2 and TRBJ2-7; TRBD2 aligns across 7 bases. V trimming: 6 bases; J trimming: 5 bases; junction bases outside the gene matches: 13. Germline values: CDR1 SNHLY, CDR2 FYNNEI. CDR3 length: 15 amino acids.

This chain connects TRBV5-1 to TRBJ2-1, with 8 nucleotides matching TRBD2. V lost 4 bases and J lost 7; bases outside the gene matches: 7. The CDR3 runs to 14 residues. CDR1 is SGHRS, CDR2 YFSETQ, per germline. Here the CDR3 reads CASSMTSAGNEQFF. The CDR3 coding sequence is TGCGCCAGCAGCATGACTAGCGCGGGAAATGAGCAGTTCTTC.

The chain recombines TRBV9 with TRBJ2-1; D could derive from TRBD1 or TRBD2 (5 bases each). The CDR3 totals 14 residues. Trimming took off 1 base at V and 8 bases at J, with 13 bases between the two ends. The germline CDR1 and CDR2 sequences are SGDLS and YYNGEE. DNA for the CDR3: TGTGCCAGCAGCGTAAAAGGGAGAGGGGATGAGCAGTTCTTC. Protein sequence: CASSVKGRGDEQFF. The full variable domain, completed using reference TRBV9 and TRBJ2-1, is DSGVTQTPKHLITATGQRVTLRCSPRSGDLSVYWYQQSLDQGLQFLIQYYNGEERAKGNILERFSAQQFPDLHSELNLSSLELGDSALYFCASSVKGRGDEQFFGPGTRLTVL.

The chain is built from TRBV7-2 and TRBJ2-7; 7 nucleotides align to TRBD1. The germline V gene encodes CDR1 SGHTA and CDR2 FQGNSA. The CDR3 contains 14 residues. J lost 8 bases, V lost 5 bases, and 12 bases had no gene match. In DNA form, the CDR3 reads TGTGCCAGCAGCAACCCGGGACAGCCTACGAAGCAGTACTTC. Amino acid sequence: CASSNPGQPTKQYF.

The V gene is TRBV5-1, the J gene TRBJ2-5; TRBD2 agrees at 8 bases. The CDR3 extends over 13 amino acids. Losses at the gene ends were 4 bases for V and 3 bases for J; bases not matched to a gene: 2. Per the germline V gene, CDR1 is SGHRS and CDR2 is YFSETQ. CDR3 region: CASSIGGEETQYF. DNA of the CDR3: TGCGCCAGCAGCATCGGGGGGGAAGAGACCCAGTACTTC.

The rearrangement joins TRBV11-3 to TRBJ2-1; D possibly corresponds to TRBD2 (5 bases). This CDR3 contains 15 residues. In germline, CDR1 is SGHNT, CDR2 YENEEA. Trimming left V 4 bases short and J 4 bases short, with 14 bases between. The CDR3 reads CASSSTDSRYNEQFF. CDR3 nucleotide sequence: TGTGCCAGCAGCTCAACGGACTCTCGGTACAATGAGCAGTTCTTC.

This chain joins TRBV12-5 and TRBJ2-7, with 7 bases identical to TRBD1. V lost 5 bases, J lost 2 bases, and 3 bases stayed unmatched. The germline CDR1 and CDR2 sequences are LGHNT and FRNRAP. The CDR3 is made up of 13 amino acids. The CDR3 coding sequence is TGTGCTAGTGGTACGACAGGGACCTACGAGCAGTACTTC. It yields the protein CASGTTGTYEQYF.

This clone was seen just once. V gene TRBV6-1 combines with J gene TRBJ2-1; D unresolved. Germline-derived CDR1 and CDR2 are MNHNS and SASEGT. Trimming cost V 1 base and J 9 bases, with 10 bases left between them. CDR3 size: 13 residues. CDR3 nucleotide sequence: TGTGCCAGCAGTGAAGATAGGATAGGTGAGCAGTTCTTC. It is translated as CASSEDRIGEQFF.